This T cell receptor beta chain originates from a study of T cell repertoires in cytomegalovirus infection. Turning to the study itself: A matching HLA type, together with CMV infection, was signaled by public TCR beta signatures.

TCRdb fed the reads into MiXCR, producing one record per CDR3 protein. The repertoire holds about 700,000 distinct CDR3 sequences, 33% seen once, with around a sixth in the top ten. On this clonotype itself: Its antigen is not identified.

Trimming shortened V by 4 bases and J by 7 bases, and 10 bases separated the two germline ends. The CDR3 spans 12 residues. Germline V gene lookup returns CDR1 SGHTA and CDR2 FQGNSA. The input for sequencing was cultured PBMCs, taken from culture after CMV antigen stimulation. The chain carries TRBV7-2 and TRBJ1-1, with a weak D call TRBD1 (6 bases). The TCR sequence derives from a human donor in good health (CMV status not recorded). Some clones in this sample may be carry-over from other donors' samples. For the CDR3, the DNA is TGTGCCAGCAGCTCCGAACAGGGTGAAGCTTTCTTT. Protein: CASSSEQGEAFF.